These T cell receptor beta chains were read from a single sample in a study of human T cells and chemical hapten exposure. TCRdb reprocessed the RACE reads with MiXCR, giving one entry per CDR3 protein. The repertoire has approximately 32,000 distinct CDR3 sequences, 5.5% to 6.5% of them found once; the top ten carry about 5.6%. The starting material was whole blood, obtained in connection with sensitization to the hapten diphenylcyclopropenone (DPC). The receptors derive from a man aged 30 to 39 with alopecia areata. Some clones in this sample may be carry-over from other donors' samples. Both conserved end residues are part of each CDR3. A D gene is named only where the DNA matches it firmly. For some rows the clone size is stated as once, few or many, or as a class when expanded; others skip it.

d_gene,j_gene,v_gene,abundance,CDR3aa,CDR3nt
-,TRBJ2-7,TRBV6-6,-,CASSYLQSDSYEQYF,TGTGCCAGCAGTTACCTGCAGTCAGACTCCTACGAGCAGTACTTC
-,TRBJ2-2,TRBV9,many,CASSVRQDGTGELFF,TGTGCCAGCAGCGTAAGGCAGGACGGGACCGGGGAGCTGTTTTTT
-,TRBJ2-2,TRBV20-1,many,CSAAPGPRVGELFF,TGCAGTGCCGCCCCGGGGCCTCGGGTCGGGGAGCTGTTTTTT
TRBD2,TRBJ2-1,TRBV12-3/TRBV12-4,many,CASSRKGGGLASGEQFF,TGTGCCAGCAGCCGAAAAGGGGGGGGACTAGCCTCCGGTGAGCAGTTCTTC
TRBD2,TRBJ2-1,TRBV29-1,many,CSPRLAGRNEQFF,TGCAGCCCCCGACTAGCCGGGCGCAATGAGCAGTTCTTC
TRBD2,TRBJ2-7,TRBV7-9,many,CASSLSGTNEQYF,TGTGCCAGCAGCCTTTCCGGGACTAACGAGCAGTACTTC
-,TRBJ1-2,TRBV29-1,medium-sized,CSVHLAGEGGYGYTF,TGCAGCGTTCACCTGGCGGGGGAGGGCGGCTATGGCTACACCTTC
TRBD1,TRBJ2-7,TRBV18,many,CASSPGDRGNEQYF,TGTGCCAGCTCACCCGGGGACAGGGGAAACGAGCAGTACTTC
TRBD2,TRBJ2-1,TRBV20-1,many,CSARWGLYNEQFF,TGCAGTGCTAGATGGGGACTATACAATGAGCAGTTCTTC
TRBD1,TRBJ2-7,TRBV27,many,CASSLHHRTGESYEQYF,TGTGCCAGCAGCCTACACCACCGAACAGGGGAGTCCTACGAGCAGTACTTC
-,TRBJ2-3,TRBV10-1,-,CASSAAGPDTDTQYF,TGCGCCAGCAGTGCTGCGGGGCCTGACACAGATACGCAGTATTTT
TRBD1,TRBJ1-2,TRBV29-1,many,CSVDRQGPGTF,TGCAGCGTCGATAGACAGGGACCTGGAACCTTC
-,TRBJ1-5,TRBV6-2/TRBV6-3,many,CASSYSKREGHQPQHF,TGTGCCAGCAGTTACTCGAAGCGGGAGGGGCATCAGCCCCAGCATTTT
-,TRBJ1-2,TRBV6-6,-,CASSGWGFGGYTF,TGTGCCAGCAGTGGTTGGGGCTTCGGGGGCTACACCTTC
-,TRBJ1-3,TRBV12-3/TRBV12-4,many,CASSLGSLRGNTIYF,TGTGCCAGCAGTCTCGGGTCTTTGCGTGGAAACACCATATATTTT
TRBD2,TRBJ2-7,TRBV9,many,CASSPRTSGNYEQYF,TGTGCCAGCAGCCCCCGGACTAGCGGGAACTACGAGCAGTACTTC
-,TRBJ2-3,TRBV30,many,CAWRTSRVPDTQYF,TGTGCCTGGAGGACTAGTAGGGTCCCAGATACGCAGTATTTT
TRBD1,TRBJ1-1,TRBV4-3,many,CASSQDYRGNTEAFF,TGCGCCAGCAGCCAAGATTACAGGGGGAACACTGAAGCTTTCTTT
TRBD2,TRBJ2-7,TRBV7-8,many,CASSLATGTSSYEQYF,TGTGCCAGCAGCTTAGCGACCGGGACTAGCTCCTACGAGCAGTACTTC
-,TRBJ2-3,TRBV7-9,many,CASSLAAEVDTQYF,TGTGCCAGCAGCTTAGCGGCCGAGGTAGATACGCAGTATTTT
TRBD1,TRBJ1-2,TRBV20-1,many,CSAVTTRPRTGGAVDYGYTF,TGCAGTGCTGTAACGACCCGCCCCCGGACAGGGGGCGCAGTCGACTATGGCTACACCTTC
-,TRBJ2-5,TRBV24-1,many,CATSDLGPGEETQYF,TGTGCCACCAGTGATTTGGGGCCGGGGGAAGAGACCCAGTACTTC
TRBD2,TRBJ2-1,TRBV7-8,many,CASSFGLADEQFF,TGTGCCAGCAGCTTCGGACTAGCGGATGAGCAGTTCTTC
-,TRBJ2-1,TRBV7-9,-,CASSLGNNEQFF,TGTGCCAGCAGCTTGGGGAACAATGAGCAGTTCTTC
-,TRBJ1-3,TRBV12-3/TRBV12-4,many,CASRFAADYNTIYF,TGTGCCAGCAGATTCGCCGCGGATTACAACACCATATATTTT
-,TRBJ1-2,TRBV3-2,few,CASSQLRGKGYTF,TGTGCCAGCAGCCAGCTCAGGGGGAAGGGCTACACCTTC
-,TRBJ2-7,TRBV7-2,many,CASSLNPGESYEQYF,TGTGCCAGCAGCTTAAATCCGGGAGAGAGCTACGAGCAGTACTTC
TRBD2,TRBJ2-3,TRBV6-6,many,CASRWGGSTDTQYF,TGTGCCAGCAGGTGGGGGGGTTCCACAGATACGCAGTATTTT